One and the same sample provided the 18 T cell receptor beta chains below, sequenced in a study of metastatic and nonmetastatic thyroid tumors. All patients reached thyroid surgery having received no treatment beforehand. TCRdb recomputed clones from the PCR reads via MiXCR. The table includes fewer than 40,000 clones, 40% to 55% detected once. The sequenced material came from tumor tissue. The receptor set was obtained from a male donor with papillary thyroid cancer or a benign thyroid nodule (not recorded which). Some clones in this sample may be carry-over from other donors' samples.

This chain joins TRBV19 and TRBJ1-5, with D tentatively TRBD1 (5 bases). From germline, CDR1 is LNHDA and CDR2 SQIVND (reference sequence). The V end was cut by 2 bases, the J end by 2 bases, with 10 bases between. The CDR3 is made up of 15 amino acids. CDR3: CASSITRAGNQPQHF. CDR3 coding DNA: TGTGCCAGTAGTATAACCAGGGCGGGCAATCAGCCCCAGCATTTT. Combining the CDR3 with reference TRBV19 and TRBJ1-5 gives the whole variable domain DGGITQSPKYLFRKEGQNVTLSCEQNLNHDAMYWYRQDPGQGLRLIYYSQIVNDFQKGDIAEGYSVSREKKESFPLTVTSAQKNPTAFYLCASSITRAGNQPQHFGDGTRLSIL.

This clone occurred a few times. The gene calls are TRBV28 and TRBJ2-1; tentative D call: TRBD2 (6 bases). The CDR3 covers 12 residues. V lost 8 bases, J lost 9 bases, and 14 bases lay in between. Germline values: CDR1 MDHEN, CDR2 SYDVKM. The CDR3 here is CASLGGVGEQFF. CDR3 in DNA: TGTGCCAGCTTGGGGGGAGTGGGTGAGCAGTTCTTC.

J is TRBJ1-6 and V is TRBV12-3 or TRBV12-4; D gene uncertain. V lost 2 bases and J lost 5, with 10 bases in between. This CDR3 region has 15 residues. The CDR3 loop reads CASSLFLQNNSPLHF. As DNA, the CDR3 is TGTGCCAGCAGTTTATTTTTGCAAAATAATTCACCCCTCCACTTT.

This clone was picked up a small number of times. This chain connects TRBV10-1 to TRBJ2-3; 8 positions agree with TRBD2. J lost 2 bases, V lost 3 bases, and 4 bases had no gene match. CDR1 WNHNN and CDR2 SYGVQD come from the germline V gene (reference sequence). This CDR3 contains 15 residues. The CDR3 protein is CASSEYSGATDTQYF. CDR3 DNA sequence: TGCGCCAGCAGTGAATATAGCGGGGCCACAGATACGCAGTATTTT.

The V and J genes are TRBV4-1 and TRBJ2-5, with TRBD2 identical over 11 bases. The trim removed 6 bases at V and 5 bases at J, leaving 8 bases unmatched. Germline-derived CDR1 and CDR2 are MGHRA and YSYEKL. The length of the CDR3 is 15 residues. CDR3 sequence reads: CASRGSGGARETQYF. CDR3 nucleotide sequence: TGCGCCAGCAGGGGTAGCGGGGGGGCCCGGGAGACCCAGTACTTC.

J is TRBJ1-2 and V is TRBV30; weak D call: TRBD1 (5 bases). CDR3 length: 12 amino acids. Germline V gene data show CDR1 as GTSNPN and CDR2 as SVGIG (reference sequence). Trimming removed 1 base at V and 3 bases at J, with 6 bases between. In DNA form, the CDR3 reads TGTGCCTGGAGTGGGGGCGACTATGGCTACACCTTC. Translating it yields CAWSGGDYGYTF.

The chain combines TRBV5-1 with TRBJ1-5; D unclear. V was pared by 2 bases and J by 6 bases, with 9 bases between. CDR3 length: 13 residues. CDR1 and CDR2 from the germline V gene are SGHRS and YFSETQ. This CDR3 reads CASSLGNGQPQHF. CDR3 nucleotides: TGCGCCAGCAGCTTAGGTAACGGTCAGCCCCAGCATTTT.

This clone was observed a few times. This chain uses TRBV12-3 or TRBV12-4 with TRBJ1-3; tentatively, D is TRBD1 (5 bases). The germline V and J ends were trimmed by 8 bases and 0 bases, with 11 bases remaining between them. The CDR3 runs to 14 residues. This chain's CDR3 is CASVSGLSGNTIYF. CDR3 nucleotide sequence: TGTGCCAGCGTATCAGGGCTCTCTGGAAACACCATATATTTT.

In DNA, the CDR3 is TGTGCCAGCAGCTTAGATCCGAGGACAGAGCAGTTCTTC. Translated, it gives CASSLDPRTEQFF. The gene calls are TRBV11-3 and TRBJ2-1; a possible D gene is TRBD1 (5 bases). The germline V gene encodes CDR1 SGHNT and CDR2 YENEEA. The CDR3 spans 13 residues. V was cut by 0 bases and J by 10 bases, with 10 bases left in between.

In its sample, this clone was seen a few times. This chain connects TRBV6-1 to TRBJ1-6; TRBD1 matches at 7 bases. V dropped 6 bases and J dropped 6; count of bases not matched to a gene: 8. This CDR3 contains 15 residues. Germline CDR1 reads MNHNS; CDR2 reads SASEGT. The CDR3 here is CASSTTRDSNSPLHF. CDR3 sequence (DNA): TGTGCCAGCAGCACGACCCGGGACAGTAATTCACCCCTCCACTTT.

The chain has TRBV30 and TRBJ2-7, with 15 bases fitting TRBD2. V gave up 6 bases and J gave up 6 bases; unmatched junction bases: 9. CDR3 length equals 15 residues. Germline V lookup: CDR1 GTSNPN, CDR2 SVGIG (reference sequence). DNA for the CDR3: TGTGCCTGCGACCCACCGGGACTAGCGGGAGGCGAGCAGTACTTC. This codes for CACDPPGLAGGEQYF.

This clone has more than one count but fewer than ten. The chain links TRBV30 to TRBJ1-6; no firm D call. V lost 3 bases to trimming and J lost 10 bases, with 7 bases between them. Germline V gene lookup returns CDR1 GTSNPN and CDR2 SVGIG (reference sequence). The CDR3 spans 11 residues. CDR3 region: CAWRRRSPLHF. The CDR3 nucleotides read TGTGCCTGGAGACGCAGATCACCCCTCCACTTT.

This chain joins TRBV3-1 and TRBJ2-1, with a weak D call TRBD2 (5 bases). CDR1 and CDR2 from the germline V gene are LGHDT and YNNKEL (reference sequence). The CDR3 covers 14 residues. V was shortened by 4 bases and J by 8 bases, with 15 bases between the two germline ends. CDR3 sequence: CASSPSAGRHEQFF. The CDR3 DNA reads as TGTGCCAGCAGCCCTTCGGCGGGCCGGCATGAGCAGTTCTTC.

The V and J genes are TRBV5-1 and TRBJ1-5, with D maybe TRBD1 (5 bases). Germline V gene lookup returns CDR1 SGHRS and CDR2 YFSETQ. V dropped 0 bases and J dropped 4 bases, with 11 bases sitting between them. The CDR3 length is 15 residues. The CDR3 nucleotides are TGCGCCAGCAGCTTGGAGGGGCACCCAAATCAGCCCCAGCATTTT. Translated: CASSLEGHPNQPQHF.

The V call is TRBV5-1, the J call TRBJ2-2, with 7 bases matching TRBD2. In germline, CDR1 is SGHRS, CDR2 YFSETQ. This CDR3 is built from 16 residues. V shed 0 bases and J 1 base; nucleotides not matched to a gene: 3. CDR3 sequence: CASSLEVAGNTGELFF. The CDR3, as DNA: TGCGCCAGCAGCTTGGAAGTAGCGGGGAACACCGGGGAGCTGTTTTTT.

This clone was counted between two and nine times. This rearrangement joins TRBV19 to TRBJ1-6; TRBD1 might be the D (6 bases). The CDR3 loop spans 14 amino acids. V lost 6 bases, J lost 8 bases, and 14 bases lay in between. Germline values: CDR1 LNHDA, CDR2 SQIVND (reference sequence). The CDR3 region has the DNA TGTGCCAGTAGGACAGGAGAGGAGTATTCACCCCTCCACTTT. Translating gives CASRTGEEYSPLHF.

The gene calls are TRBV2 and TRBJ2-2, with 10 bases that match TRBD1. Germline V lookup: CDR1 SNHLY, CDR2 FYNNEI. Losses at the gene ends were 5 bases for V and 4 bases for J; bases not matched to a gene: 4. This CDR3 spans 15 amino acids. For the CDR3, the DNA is TGTGCCAGCAGTTTCGGGACAGGGGTCACCGGGGAGCTGTTTTTT. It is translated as CASSFGTGVTGELFF.

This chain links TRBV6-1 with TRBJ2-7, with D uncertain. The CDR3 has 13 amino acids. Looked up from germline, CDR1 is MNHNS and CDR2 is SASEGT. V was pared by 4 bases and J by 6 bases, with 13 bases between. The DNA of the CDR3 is TGTGCCAGCAGTGCCGAACTGGGCTTCGAGCAGTACTTC. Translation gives CASSAELGFEQYF.